This TCR beta chain derives from a study of response to subunit inactivated influenza vaccine. Study-level results: Each seasonal influenza vaccination, the authors suggested, recruits few new T cells.

One entry per CDR3 protein results from TCRdb running MiXCR on the RT-PCR reads. The sample yields more than 550,000 distinct CDR3 sequences, about 10% seen once. This clonotype appeared a few times. What it binds is not known. V lost 5 bases and J lost 15, with 14 bases in between. CDR3 length equals 11 residues. The sample was PBMCs from blood, taken on the day of vaccination. The clonotype was recovered from a man aged 45-60 years who received an inactivated influenza vaccine. The chain recombines TRBV12-3 or TRBV12-4 with TRBJ2-4; D may correspond to TRBD1 or TRBD2 (5 bases each). In DNA, the CDR3 is TGTGCCAGCAGTCGGGGCGGGCCCGTGTACTTC. Translating gives CASSRGGPVYF.